Listed below are T cell receptor beta chains from one sample, sequenced in a study of T cell repertoires in cytomegalovirus infection. These receptors are not linked to any known antigen. Using its own MiXCR run on the reads, TCRdb lists one record per CDR3 protein. The sample holds approximately 470,000 distinct CDR3 sequences; approximately 46% are singletons and the top ten take around 45%. The sample here was cultured PBMCs, taken from culture after CMV antigen stimulation. These receptors came from a human donor in good health (CMV status not recorded). Some clones in this sample may be carry-over from other donors' samples. Each CDR3 is given without its conserved first and last residue. The order of the fields is V gene, J gene, CDR3 protein.

TRBV7-9	TRBJ2-2	ASSPPPTSGPPNTGELF
TRBV7-9	TRBJ1-2	ASSLGDEPYYGYT
TRBV12-3/TRBV12-4	TRBJ1-4	ASRSGTHEKLF
TRBV6-5	TRBJ2-1	ATAGPLWYNEQF
TRBV13	TRBJ2-6	ASSLGQGAGANVLT
TRBV12-3/TRBV12-4	TRBJ2-2	ASSSTGSGELF
TRBV2	TRBJ2-1	ASRYRGGAADNEQF
TRBV4-2	TRBJ2-1	ASSPQLLAGAYNEQF
TRBV6-5	TRBJ1-2	ASSQLTRGGGNYGYT
TRBV12-5	TRBJ1-6	ASGLVLGGYNSPLH
TRBV28	TRBJ2-7	ASSYRVPYEQY
TRBV2	TRBJ1-1	ASRDRANAEAF
TRBV19	TRBJ2-7	ATKHQDWGDSYEQY
TRBV19	TRBJ2-2	ASQGAANTGELF